This is a list of T cell receptor beta chains from one sample in a study of OX40 agonist ivuxolimab in advanced cancers. Some clones are missing from TCRdb's copy, which holds only in-frame ones; the method was immunoSEQ multiplex PCR. The sample includes just under 100,000 clones, around 94% of them seen just once. This material consisted of CD4+ or CD8+ T cells sorted from blood, taken in a trial of the OX40 agonist ivuxolimab. The receptors here all came from an adult with an advanced solid tumor such as melanoma, head and neck, liver or kidney cancer. CDR3s include the opening cysteine and the closing phenylalanine or tryptophan. A D gene is named only where the DNA matches it firmly. A clone size is listed for some rows: how often the clone was seen (once, few, many), or a class if it is expanded.

TRBJ2-7,-,TRBD1,TRBV19,CASIGTGGVNEQYF,TGTGCCAGTATTGGGACAGGGGGCGTGAACGAGCAGTACTTC
TRBJ2-7,-,-,TRBV7-9,CASSFSGDLSYEQYF,TGTGCCAGCAGCTTTTCCGGGGACTTGTCCTACGAGCAGTACTTC
TRBJ2-7,-,TRBD1,TRBV9,CASTPGDRGLYRRYEQYF,TGTGCCAGCACCCCGGGGGACAGGGGACTTTATCGAAGGTACGAGCAGTACTTC
TRBJ2-1,-,-,TRBV19,CASPGNADWIF,TGTGCCAGTCCGGGCAACGCCGATTGGATCTTC
TRBJ2-1,-,TRBD2,TRBV7-2,CASSYQRGENNEQFF,TGTGCCAGCAGCTACCAGCGGGGGGAGAACAATGAGCAGTTCTTC
TRBJ1-6,-,-,TRBV5-4,CASSSSGQSYNSPLHF,TGTGCCAGCAGCTCATCCGGACAGTCCTATAATTCACCCCTCCACTTT
TRBJ2-5,-,TRBD1,TRBV28,CASSFLAGGETQYF,TGTGCCAGCAGTTTCTTGGCAGGGGGAGAGACCCAGTACTTC
TRBJ2-2,-,-,TRBV11-2,CASSFQGQNTGELFF,TGTGCCAGCAGCTTTCAGGGACAGAACACCGGGGAGCTGTTTTTT
TRBJ2-1,-,TRBD1,TRBV19,CASSRPGQGANNEQFF,TGTGCCAGTAGTAGGCCGGGACAGGGGGCAAACAATGAGCAGTTCTTC
TRBJ1-5,-,-,TRBV6-5,CASSYSPSQPQHF,TGTGCCAGCAGTTACTCCCCCAGCCAGCCCCAGCATTTT
TRBJ2-5,-,-,TRBV5-4,CASSLGDTGRTQYF,TGTGCCAGCAGCTTGGGAGACACTGGGAGGACCCAGTACTTC
TRBJ1-5,-,-,TRBV7-2,CASSLSSRQGSNQPQHF,TGTGCCAGCAGCTTATCTTCCCGGCAGGGATCAAATCAGCCCCAGCATTTT
TRBJ2-1,-,TRBD1,TRBV10-2,CASSAGAGGRNEQFF,TGCGCCAGCAGTGCCGGGGCAGGGGGTAGGAATGAGCAGTTCTTC
TRBJ2-4,-,-,TRBV28,CASSSGQLAKNIQYF,TGTGCCAGCAGTAGCGGACAGTTAGCCAAAAACATTCAGTACTTC
TRBJ1-3,-,-,TRBV27,CASSLKGPGGNTIYF,TGTGCCAGCAGTTTAAAGGGGCCGGGTGGAAACACCATATATTTT
TRBJ1-2,-,-,TRBV11-1,CASSPRGWVYGYTF,TGTGCCAGCAGCCCGAGGGGTTGGGTCTATGGCTACACCTTC
TRBJ2-5,-,-,TRBV27,CASSLNRAYNQETQYF,TGTGCCAGCAGTTTAAACAGGGCGTACAACCAAGAGACCCAGTACTTC
TRBJ1-2,-,-,TRBV10-3,CAISESWTGPDYGYTF,TGTGCCATCAGTGAGTCCTGGACGGGCCCTGACTATGGCTACACCTTC
TRBJ1-1,-,-,TRBV5-1,CASSLAAGRWDTEAFF,TGCGCCAGCAGCTTGGCGGCAGGTCGGTGGGACACTGAAGCTTTCTTT
TRBJ2-6,once,-,TRBV7-3,CASSPRGANVLTF,TGTGCCAGCAGCCCCCGAGGGGCCAACGTCCTGACTTTC
TRBJ2-3,-,TRBD2,TRBV7-3,CASSSSGRYADTQYF,TGTGCCAGCAGCTCTAGCGGGAGGTACGCAGATACGCAGTATTTT
TRBJ2-5,once,-,TRBV7-2,CASSLVVLETQYF,TGTGCCAGCAGCTTAGTGGTGTTGGAGACCCAGTACTTC
TRBJ1-5,-,-,TRBV19,CASSWGTGRYQPQHF,TGTGCCAGTAGTTGGGGTACAGGGAGATATCAGCCCCAGCATTTT
TRBJ2-7,-,-,TRBV7-2,CASRGTGHKQYF,TGTGCCAGCAGGGGAACAGGGCATAAACAGTACTTC
TRBJ2-2,-,-,TRBV18,CASSPGGTGELFF,TGTGCCAGCTCACCGGGGGGAACCGGGGAGCTGTTTTTT
TRBJ2-2,-,-,TRBV6-6,CASRRGAGELFF,TGTGCCAGCAGACGCGGAGCCGGGGAGCTGTTTTTT
TRBJ2-7,-,TRBD1,TRBV5-4,CASSQVTGTGSYEQYF,TGTGCCAGCAGCCAAGTTACCGGGACAGGGTCCTACGAGCAGTACTTC
TRBJ2-5,-,-,TRBV19,CASRKDAGPQKTQYF,TGTGCCAGTAGAAAGGACGCAGGGCCCCAAAAGACCCAGTACTTC